This T cell receptor (beta chain) is from a study of shared T cell receptors in the human thymus. Germline CDR1 and CDR2: SNHLY and FYNNEI. The CDR3 runs to 18 residues. J gave up 3 bases and V 2 bases, and 13 bases lay outside the gene matches. Profiling relied on immunoSEQ multiplex PCR, and the TCRdb table lists in-frame clones only, not all of them. The sample consists of hundreds of thousands of clones, around 89% of them appearing once. This sample also appeared in a second study, on human thymus T cells. As that study records: Among unrelated individuals, related research reported thymic repertoires that overlapped highly.

The TCR sequence derives from a boy younger than two with a congenital heart defect. Sequencing used thymocytes. V usage is TRBV2 and J usage is TRBJ2-5, with TRBD2 matching 9 bases. CDR3 nucleotides: TGTGCCAGCAGTGAATTAGTATTGGGTAGCGGGAGTAAAGAGACCCAGTACTTC. This gives the protein CASSELVLGSGSKETQYF.